The 20 T cell receptor beta chains below were found in one sample sequenced in a study of T cells in Graves' hyperthyroidism and ophthalmopathy. What was amplified from RNA transcripts were TCR beta CDR3 regions. Researchers ran a first-round RT-PCR on the TCR CDR3 using the HTBI primer set. In TCRdb, the multiplex PCR reads were re-called with MiXCR into one record per CDR3 protein. The repertoire consists of hundreds of thousands of distinct CDR3 sequences, with roughly 40% occurring once and the leading ten covering roughly 8.3%. The sequenced sample consisted of blood. These receptors came from a man between 18 and 29 years old with Graves' hyperthyroidism.

This chain connects TRBV6-5 to TRBJ2-2; no definite D call. Trimming shortened V by 8 bases and J by 4 bases, and 11 bases separated the two germline ends. CDR3 length: 13 amino acids. From germline, CDR1 is MNHEY and CDR2 SVGAGI. This chain's CDR3 is CASRAPGTGELFF. The CDR3 DNA is TGTGCCAGCCGGGCTCCTGGCACCGGGGAGCTGTTTTTT.

The chain carries TRBV7-9 and TRBJ2-5; D is unresolved. The CDR3 consists of 13 residues. V was cut by 4 bases and J by 4 bases, with 10 bases left in between. CDR1 SEHNR and CDR2 FQNEAQ come from the germline V gene (reference sequence). This CDR3 reads CASSSEETETQYF. The CDR3, as DNA: TGTGCCAGCAGCTCCGAAGAGACAGAGACCCAGTACTTC.

This clonotype showed up just a few times. The V gene is TRBV24-1, the J gene TRBJ2-5; D might be TRBD2 (6 bases). The CDR3 is 17 amino acids. V was trimmed by 5 bases and J by 4 bases, leaving 22 bases between them. CDR1 and CDR2 (germline): KGHDR, SFDVKD. The CDR3 DNA is TGTGCCACCAGTGGGGGGTTGGGGGGAGCTACGGGAGAGACCCAGTACTTC. It translates to CATSGGLGGATGETQYF.

This clonotype was seen ten or more times. The chain carries TRBV24-1 and TRBJ1-2; D is uncertain. V was pared by 3 bases and J by 4 bases, with 11 bases between. The length of the CDR3 is 14 residues. Germline V gene lookup returns CDR1 KGHDR and CDR2 SFDVKD. The CDR3 region has the DNA TGTGCCACCAGTGATACTACAGCAACCTATGGCTACACCTTC. As protein: CATSDTTATYGYTF.

V gene TRBV10-3 combines with J gene TRBJ2-5; TRBD1 matches at 7 bases. V lost 6 bases, J lost 9 bases, and 16 bases stayed unmatched. CDR3 length equals 15 residues. Germline loops: CDR1 ENHRY, CDR2 SYGVKD. Here the CDR3 reads CAISPTGDSNQPQYF. The CDR3 bases are TGTGCCATCAGCCCCACAGGGGATAGCAATCAGCCCCAGTACTTC.

As regards this clonotype: A read error may explain this, as a much larger clone is one base away. This CDR3 is missing its conserved last phenylalanine or tryptophan, likely due to a read error. This sequence joins TRBV29-1 and TRBJ2-2; D uncertain. Trimming removed 4 bases from V and 1 base from J, with 13 bases in between. Germline loops: CDR1 SQVTM, CDR2 ANQGSEA. The CDR3 contains 15 residues. The CDR3 sequence is CSVAVEAGNTGELFS. As DNA, the CDR3 is TGCAGCGTTGCCGTTGAGGCAGGGAACACCGGGGAGCTGTTTTCT.

This clonotype was recorded many times. For the CDR3, the DNA is TGCAGTGCTAGAGCGGGCGGGAGTGATTACGAGCAGTACTTC. This encodes CSARAGGSDYEQYF. This chain uses TRBV20-1 with TRBJ2-7; 7 bases map to TRBD2. CDR1 is DFQATT, CDR2 SNEGSKA, per germline (reference sequence). Trimming removed 1 base from V and 4 bases from J; junction bases left unmatched: 7. There are 14 residues in the CDR3.

This clonotype was recorded a few times. The rearrangement links TRBV25-1 to TRBJ2-3; D is undetermined. The CDR3 loop spans 13 amino acids. Germline V lookup: CDR1 MGHDK, CDR2 SYGVNS. V was trimmed by 5 bases and J by 2 bases, leaving 8 bases between them. The CDR3 here is CASSPRLTDTQYF. In DNA, the CDR3 is TGTGCCAGCAGTCCACGCCTCACAGATACGCAGTATTTT.

The table lists this clonotype with a few counts. V gene TRBV5-4 combines with J gene TRBJ1-5, with 8 bases fitting TRBD1. CDR3 size: 15 residues. V trimming: 2 bases; J trimming: 2 bases; junction bases outside the gene matches: 3. Germline CDR1 is SGHNT and CDR2 is YYREEE (reference sequence). The CDR3 is CASSFQGAGNQPQHF. The DNA for the CDR3 is TGTGCCAGCAGCTTCCAGGGGGCCGGCAATCAGCCCCAGCATTTT.

This clonotype was counted between two and nine times. This chain joins TRBV6-5 and TRBJ1-1; D is ambiguous. CDR1 is MNHEY, CDR2 SVGAGI, per germline. Trimming removed 7 bases from V and 3 bases from J, with 3 bases in between. CDR3 length: 10 residues. CDR3: CASTYTEAFF. DNA of the CDR3: TGTGCCAGCACCTACACTGAAGCTTTCTTT.

This clonotype was recorded at least ten times. The limits of the CDR3 on the DNA are not certain, so only TCRdb's listed CDR3 is given. This sequence joins TRBV14 and TRBJ2-2. The CDR3 is made up of 12 amino acids, end residues included. Germline CDR1 SGHDN, CDR2 FVKESK. CDR3 region: CASSFGNGELFF.

In nucleotides, the CDR3 is TGTGCCAGCAGTTACTCGTACAGGGCCTCGAACACTGAAGCTTTCTTT. It encodes CASSYSYRASNTEAFF. The J gene is TRBJ1-1, the V gene TRBV6-5; D possibly corresponds to TRBD1 (6 bases). From germline, CDR1 is MNHEY and CDR2 SVGAGI. There are 16 residues in the CDR3. Between the trimmed V and J ends, which lost 0 bases and 1 base, there was a span of 12 bases.

The rearrangement uses TRBV10-3 and TRBJ1-5; TRBD1 matches at 7 bases. The V and J ends lost 11 bases and 2 bases, in that order; junction bases with no gene match: 3. In germline, CDR1 is ENHRY, CDR2 SYGVKD. The CDR3 contains 12 residues. The CDR3 spells CAAGTGNQPQHF. In DNA form, the CDR3 reads TGTGCCGCCGGGACAGGCAATCAGCCCCAGCATTTT.

This clonotype was observed many times. V and J are TRBV2 and TRBJ1-1, with 11 bases lining up with TRBD1. This CDR3 spans 15 amino acids. V was pared by 6 bases and J by 4 bases, with 7 bases of the junction left unmatched. The germline V gene encodes CDR1 SNHLY and CDR2 FYNNEI. Here the CDR3 DNA reads TGTGCCAGCAGCGTCACCGGGACAGGGGGCACTGAAGCTTTCTTT. Protein product: CASSVTGTGGTEAFF.

Regarding this clonotype: A read error is possible here, since a much larger clone lies one base away. This chain joins TRBV7-2 and TRBJ1-5; D might be TRBD1 (5 bases). The CDR3 covers 13 residues. The V gene's germline CDR1 is SGHTA and CDR2 FQGNSA. CDR3 in amino acids: CAGSPLRDGPQHF. In nucleotides, the CDR3 is TGTGCCGGCAGCCCGCTCAGGGATGGGCCCCAGCATTTT.

The chain joins TRBV7-3 to TRBJ1-2, with a possible D match to TRBD1 (5 bases). Trimming left V 2 bases short and J 4 bases short, with 14 bases between. Germline V gene sequence: CDR1 SGHTA, CDR2 FQGTGA. The CDR3 has 15 amino acids. The CDR3 reads CASSLPGRDSYGYTF. CDR3 sequence (DNA): TGTGCCAGCAGCTTACCAGGGAGGGATAGCTATGGCTACACCTTC.

The chain has TRBV29-1 and TRBJ2-4, with D possibly being TRBD2 (7 bases). V was pared by 2 bases and J by 8 bases, with 10 bases between. This CDR3 is built from 12 residues. CDR1 SQVTM and CDR2 ANQGSEA come from the germline V gene. The CDR3 bases are TGCAGCGTTGAAAGGGGGGGTGACATTCAGTACTTC. Translating it yields CSVERGGDIQYF.

This chain links TRBV20-1 with TRBJ2-2, with a tentative D call TRBD2 (5 bases). CDR3 size: 15 residues. Germline CDR1 and CDR2: DFQATT and SNEGSKA (reference sequence). V was cut by 2 bases and J by 8 bases, with 18 bases left in between. Written as DNA, the CDR3 is TGCAGTGCTAGAATTGCGGGTGCTCGCGGAGGGGAGCTGTTTTTT. It translates to CSARIAGARGGELFF.

The CDR3, as DNA: TGCGCCAGCAGCTTGGAGGGAGCTCAAGGACATGAAAAACTGTTTTTT. Encoded protein: CASSLEGAQGHEKLFF. V gene TRBV5-1 combines with J gene TRBJ1-4; D is undetermined. Germline V gene sequence: CDR1 SGHRS, CDR2 YFSETQ. V was pared by 0 bases and J by 6 bases, with 15 bases between. The CDR3 has 16 residues.

This clonotype was seen at least ten times. The rearrangement joins TRBV10-3 to TRBJ2-2, with D possibly TRBD1 on 6 matching bases. The ends were cut back, 3 bases at V and 2 bases at J, with 16 bases in the middle. Germline CDR1 is ENHRY and CDR2 is SYGVKD. This CDR3 contains 17 residues. The CDR3 here is CAISDAGASLNTGELFF. CDR3 nucleotide sequence: TGTGCCATCAGTGATGCAGGGGCGTCCCTTAACACCGGGGAGCTGTTTTTT.